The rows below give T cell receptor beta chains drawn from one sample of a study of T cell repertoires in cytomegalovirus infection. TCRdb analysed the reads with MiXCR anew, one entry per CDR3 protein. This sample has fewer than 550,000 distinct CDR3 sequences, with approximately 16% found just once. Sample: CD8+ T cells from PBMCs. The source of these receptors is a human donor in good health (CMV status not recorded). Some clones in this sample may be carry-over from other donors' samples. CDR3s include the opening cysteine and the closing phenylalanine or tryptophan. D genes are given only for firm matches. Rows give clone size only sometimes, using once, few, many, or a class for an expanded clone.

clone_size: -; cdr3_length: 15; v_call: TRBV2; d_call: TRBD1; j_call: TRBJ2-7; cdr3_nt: TGTGCCAGCAGTGAAGCCCGGACAGGTTTGCGAGAGCAGTACTTC; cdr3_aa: CASSEARTGLREQYF
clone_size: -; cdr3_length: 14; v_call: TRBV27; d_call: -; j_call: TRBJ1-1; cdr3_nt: TGTGCCAGCAGCCTGAACGAGGGTGGCACTGAAGCTTTCTTT; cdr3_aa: CASSLNEGGTEAFF
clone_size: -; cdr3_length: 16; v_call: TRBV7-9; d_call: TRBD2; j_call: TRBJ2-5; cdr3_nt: TGTGCCAGCAGCATTATAGCGGGAGGTGGTCAAGAGACCCAGTACTTC; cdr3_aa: CASSIIAGGGQETQYF
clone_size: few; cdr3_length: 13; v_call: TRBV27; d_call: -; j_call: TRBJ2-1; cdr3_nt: TGTGCCAGCAGTTATGGCCAGGTCGCTGAGCAGTTCTTC; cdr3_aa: CASSYGQVAEQFF
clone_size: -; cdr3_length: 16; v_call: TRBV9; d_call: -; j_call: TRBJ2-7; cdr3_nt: TGCGCCAGCAGCCCCCTCGGACAGAATGTTGAAGGTTGGCAGTACTTC; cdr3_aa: CASSPLGQNVEGWQYF
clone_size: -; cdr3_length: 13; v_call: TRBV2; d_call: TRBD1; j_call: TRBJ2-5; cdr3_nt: TGTGCCGGCCGGGACAGACACCACGAGACCCAGTACTTC; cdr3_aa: CAGRDRHHETQYF
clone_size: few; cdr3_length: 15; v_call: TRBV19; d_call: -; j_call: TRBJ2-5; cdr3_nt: TGTGCCAGTAGTTTGGACGTACTAGCTCAAGAGACCCAGTACTTC; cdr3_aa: CASSLDVLAQETQYF
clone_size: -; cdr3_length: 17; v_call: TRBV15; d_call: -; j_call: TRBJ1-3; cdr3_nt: TGTGCCACCAGCAGAGATCCGCGGGACTTGGCTGGAAACACCATATATTTT; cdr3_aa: CATSRDPRDLAGNTIYF
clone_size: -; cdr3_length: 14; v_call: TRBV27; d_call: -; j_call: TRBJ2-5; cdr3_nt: TGTGCCAGCAGTTTCTCGCGGGACCGCGGGACCCAGTACTTC; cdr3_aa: CASSFSRDRGTQYF
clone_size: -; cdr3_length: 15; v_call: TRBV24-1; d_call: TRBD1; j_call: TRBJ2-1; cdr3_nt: TGTGCCACCAGGCCCCGCGAGGACAGGCCCAATGAGCAGTTCTTC; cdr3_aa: CATRPREDRPNEQFF
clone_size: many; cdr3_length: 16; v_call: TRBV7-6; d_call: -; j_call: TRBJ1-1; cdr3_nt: TGTGCCAGCAGGCCCCTGGCCGTCCGGAGGGTGACTGAAGCTTTCTTT; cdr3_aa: CASRPLAVRRVTEAFF
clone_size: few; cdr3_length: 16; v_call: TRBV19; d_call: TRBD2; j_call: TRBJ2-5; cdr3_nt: TGTGCCAGTAGCCTCAGACTAGCGGGGAACCAAGAGACCCAGTACTTC; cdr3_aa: CASSLRLAGNQETQYF
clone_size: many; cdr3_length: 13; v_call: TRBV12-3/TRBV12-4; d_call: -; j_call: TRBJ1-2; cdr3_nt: TGTGCCAGCAGTTTCCGGGACAACTATGGCTACACCTTC; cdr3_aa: CASSFRDNYGYTF
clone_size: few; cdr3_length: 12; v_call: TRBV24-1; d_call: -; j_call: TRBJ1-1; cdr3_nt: TGTGCCACCACGTGGGGGTACACTGAAGCTTTCTTT; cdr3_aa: CATTWGYTEAFF
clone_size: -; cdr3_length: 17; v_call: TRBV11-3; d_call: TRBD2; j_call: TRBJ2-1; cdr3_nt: TGTGCCAGCAGCTTAGGTGGAGCGGGAGGGCCGGCAAATGAGCAGTTCTTC; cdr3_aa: CASSLGGAGGPANEQFF
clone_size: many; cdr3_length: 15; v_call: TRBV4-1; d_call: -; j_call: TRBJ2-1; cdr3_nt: TGCGCCAGCAGCCAAGATCGAGTGACTTCCAATGAGCAGTTCTTC; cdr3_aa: CASSQDRVTSNEQFF
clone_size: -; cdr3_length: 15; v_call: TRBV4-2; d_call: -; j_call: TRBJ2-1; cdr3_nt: TGTGCCAGCAGCCAAGATTGGACGGGTGGAAATGAGCAGTTCTTC; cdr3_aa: CASSQDWTGGNEQFF
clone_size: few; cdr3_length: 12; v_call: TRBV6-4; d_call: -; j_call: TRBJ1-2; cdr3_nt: TGTGCCAGCATTGAACAGGATTATGGCTACACCTTC; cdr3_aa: CASIEQDYGYTF
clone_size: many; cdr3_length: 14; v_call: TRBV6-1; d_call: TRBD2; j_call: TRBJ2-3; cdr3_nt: TGTGCCAGCAAGACTAGCGGCGGCACAGATACGCAGTATTTT; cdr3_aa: CASKTSGGTDTQYF
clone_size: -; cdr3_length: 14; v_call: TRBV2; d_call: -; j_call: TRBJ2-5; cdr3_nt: TGTGCCAGCAGTGAATGGGGCGGCAAAGAGACCCAGTACTTC; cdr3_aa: CASSEWGGKETQYF
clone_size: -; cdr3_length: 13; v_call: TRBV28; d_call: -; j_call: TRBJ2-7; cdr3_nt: TGTGCCAGCGAGACGGAGGCCACCTACGAGCAGTACTTC; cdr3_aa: CASETEATYEQYF
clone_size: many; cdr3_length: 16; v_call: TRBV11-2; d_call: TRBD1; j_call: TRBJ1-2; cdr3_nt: TGTGCCAGCAGCTTAGATCGGGTGCCAGGGGGCGATGGCTACACCTTC; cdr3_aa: CASSLDRVPGGDGYTF
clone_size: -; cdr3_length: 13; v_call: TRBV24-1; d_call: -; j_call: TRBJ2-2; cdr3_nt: TGTGCCACCAGTGATTCCACTCCCGGGGAGCTGTTTTTT; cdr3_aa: CATSDSTPGELFF
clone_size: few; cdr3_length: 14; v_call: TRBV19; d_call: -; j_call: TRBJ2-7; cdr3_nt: TGTGCCAGTAGTATCCTCCAGGGGTCCCACGAGCAGTACTTC; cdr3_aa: CASSILQGSHEQYF
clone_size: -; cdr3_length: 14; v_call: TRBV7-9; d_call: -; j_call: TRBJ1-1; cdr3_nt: TGTGCCAGCAGCTTAGGGTGGGGGGAAAATGAAGCTTTCTTT; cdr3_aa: CASSLGWGENEAFF
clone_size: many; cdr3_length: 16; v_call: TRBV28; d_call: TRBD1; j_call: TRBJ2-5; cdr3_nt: TGTGCCAGCAGTTCCCTTCGGACAGGGGCCGGGGAGACCCAGTACTTC; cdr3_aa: CASSSLRTGAGETQYF
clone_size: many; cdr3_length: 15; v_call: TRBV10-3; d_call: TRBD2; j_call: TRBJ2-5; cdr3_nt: TGTGCCATCAGTGGAGGACTAGCGGGAGAAGAGACCCAGTACTTC; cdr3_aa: CAISGGLAGEETQYF
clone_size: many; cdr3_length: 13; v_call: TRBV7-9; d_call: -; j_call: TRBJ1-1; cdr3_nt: TGTGCCAGCAGCTTTGCCGGGTTCATTGAAGCTTTCTTT; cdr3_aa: CASSFAGFIEAFF
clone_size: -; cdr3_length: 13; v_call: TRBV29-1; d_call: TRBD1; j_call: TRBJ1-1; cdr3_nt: TGCAGCGCTAAGGACAGGGAAAACACTGAAGCTTTCTTT; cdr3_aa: CSAKDRENTEAFF
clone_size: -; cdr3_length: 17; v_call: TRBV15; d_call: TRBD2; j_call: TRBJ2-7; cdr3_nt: TGTGCCACCAGCAGACTACGTGGTAGCGGGAGCTCCTACGAGCAGTACTTC; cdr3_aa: CATSRLRGSGSSYEQYF
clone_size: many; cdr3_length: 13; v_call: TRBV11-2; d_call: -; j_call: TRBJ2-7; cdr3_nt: TGTGCCAGCAGCTTGGACGAGACCTACGAGCAGTACTTC; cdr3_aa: CASSLDETYEQYF
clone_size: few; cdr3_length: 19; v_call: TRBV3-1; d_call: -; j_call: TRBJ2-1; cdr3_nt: TGTGCCAGCAGCCAAGTTGCTGGGGCGGGGGCCACCCTCTTGGATGAGCAGTTCTTC; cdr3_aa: CASSQVAGAGATLLDEQFF
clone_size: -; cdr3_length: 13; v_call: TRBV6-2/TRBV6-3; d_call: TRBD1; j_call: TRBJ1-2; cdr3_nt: TGTGCCAGCCGGGACAGTGAAGACTATGGCTACACCTTC; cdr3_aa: CASRDSEDYGYTF
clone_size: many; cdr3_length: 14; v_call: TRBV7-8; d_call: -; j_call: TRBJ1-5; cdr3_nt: TGTGCCAGCAGCCCACGGGGAAGCAATCAGCCCCAGCATTTT; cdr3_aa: CASSPRGSNQPQHF
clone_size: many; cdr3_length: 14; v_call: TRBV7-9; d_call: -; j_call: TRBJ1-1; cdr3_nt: TGTGCCAGCAGCCCCTTCGACCGAACCAGTGAAGCTTTCTTT; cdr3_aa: CASSPFDRTSEAFF
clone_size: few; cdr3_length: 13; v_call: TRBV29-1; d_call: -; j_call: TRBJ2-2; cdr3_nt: TGCAGCGTTGTCGGGGGTGGGACCGGGGAGCTGTTTTTT; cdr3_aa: CSVVGGGTGELFF
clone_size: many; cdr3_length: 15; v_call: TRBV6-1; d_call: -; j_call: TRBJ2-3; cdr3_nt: TGTGCCAGCAGTGAAGCGGCAGGGAGGCGAGATACGCAGTATTTT; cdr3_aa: CASSEAAGRRDTQYF
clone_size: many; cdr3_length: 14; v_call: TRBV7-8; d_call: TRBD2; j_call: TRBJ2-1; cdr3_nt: TGTGCCAGCAGCGGGAGGGATTCCTACAATGAGCAGTTCTTC; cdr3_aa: CASSGRDSYNEQFF
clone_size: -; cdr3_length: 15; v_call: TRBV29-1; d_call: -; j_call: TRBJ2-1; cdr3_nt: TGCAGCGTTGAAGTTCGTGGGGGGTCCTACAATGAGCAGTTCTTC; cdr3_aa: CSVEVRGGSYNEQFF
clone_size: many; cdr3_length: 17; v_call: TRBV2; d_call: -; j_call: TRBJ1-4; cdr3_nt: TGTGCCAGCAGTGAAGCTACGATTGACCTAAAGGGGGAAAAACTGTTTTTT; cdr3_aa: CASSEATIDLKGEKLFF
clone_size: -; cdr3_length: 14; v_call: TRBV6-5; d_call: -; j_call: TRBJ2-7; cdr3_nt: TGTGCCAGCAGCCGAGCGAGGGGAGGCGACGAGCAGTACTTC; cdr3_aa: CASSRARGGDEQYF
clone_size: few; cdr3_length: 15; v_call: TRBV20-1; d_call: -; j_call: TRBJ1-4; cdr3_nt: TGCAGTGCCCCTCAGTGGGGGCTGCCTAATGAAAAACTGTTTTTT; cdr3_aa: CSAPQWGLPNEKLFF
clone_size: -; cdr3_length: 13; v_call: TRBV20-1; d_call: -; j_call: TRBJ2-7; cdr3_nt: TGCAGTGCCTTGGTGAGAGACACCTACGAGCAGTACTTC; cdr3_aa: CSALVRDTYEQYF
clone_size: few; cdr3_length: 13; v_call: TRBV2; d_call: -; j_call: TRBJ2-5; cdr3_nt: TGTGCCAGCTCGGCGGCCGCCCGGGAGACCCAGTACTTC; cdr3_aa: CASSAAARETQYF
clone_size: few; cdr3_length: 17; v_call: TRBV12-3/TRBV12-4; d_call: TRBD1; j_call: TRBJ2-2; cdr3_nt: TGTGCCAGCAGTTTAGTTCGGGACAGGGGGTACGGCGGGGAGCTGTTTTTT; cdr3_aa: CASSLVRDRGYGGELFF
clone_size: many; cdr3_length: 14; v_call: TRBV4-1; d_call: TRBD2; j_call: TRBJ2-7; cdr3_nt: TGCGCCAGCAGCCCGGGGACTAGCGACTACGAGCAGTACTTC; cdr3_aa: CASSPGTSDYEQYF
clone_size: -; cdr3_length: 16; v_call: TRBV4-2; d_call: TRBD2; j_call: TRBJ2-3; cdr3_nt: TGTGCCAGCAGCCAAGAGGAGCGGGGGCCCACAGATACGCAGTATTTT; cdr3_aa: CASSQEERGPTDTQYF
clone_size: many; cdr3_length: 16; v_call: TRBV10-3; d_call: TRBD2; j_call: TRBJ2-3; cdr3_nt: TGTGCCATCAGTGATCCAGCGGGAGGCCCCACAGATACGCAGTATTTT; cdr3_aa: CAISDPAGGPTDTQYF
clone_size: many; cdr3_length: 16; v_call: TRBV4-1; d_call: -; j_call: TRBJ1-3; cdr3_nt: TGCGCCAGCAGCCACCCCAAGAACAGGGCTGGAAACACCATATATTTT; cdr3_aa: CASSHPKNRAGNTIYF
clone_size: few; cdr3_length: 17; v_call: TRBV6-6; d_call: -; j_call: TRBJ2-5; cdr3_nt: TGTGCCAGCAGTTACTCGGGAGGAGGCGCCCCCCAAGAGACCCAGTACTTC; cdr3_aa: CASSYSGGGAPQETQYF